The 23 T cell receptor beta chains below all came from one sample that was sequenced in a study of cytomegalovirus exposure and HLA in healthy donors. This PCR relied on a set of 60 Vbeta primers and 13 Jbeta primers. The repertoire was sequenced with immunoSEQ multiplex PCR; TCRdb's copy has only in-frame clones and lacks some. The table lists around 70,000 clones, roughly 88% of them singletons. The specimen was PBMCs. These receptors were obtained from a woman in her 30s in good health and CMV-seronegative.

The chain couples TRBV2 to TRBJ2-5; 7 nucleotides agree with TRBD1. CDR1 is SNHLY, CDR2 FYNNEI, per germline. This CDR3 has 13 residues. Trimming cost V 1 base and J 6 bases; bases outside gene matches: 2. The CDR3 spells CASSEDRGKTQYF. CDR3 nucleotides: TGTGCCAGCAGTGAAGACAGGGGAAAGACCCAGTACTTC.

J is TRBJ2-5 and V is TRBV9; 14 bases agree with TRBD2. The CDR3 contains 17 residues. Germline CDR1 and CDR2: SGDLS and YYNGEE. V gave up 4 bases and J gave up 5 bases; unmatched junction bases: 10. DNA of the CDR3: TGTGCCAGCAGCCCATCAGGGGGACTAGCGGGAGTTGAGACCCAGTACTTC. Translating gives CASSPSGGLAGVETQYF.

A word on this clone: One junction end does not reproduce the germline sequence, and a read error may be involved. The chain combines TRBV27 with TRBJ2-7, with D possibly being TRBD1 (5 bases). The CDR3 is 14 residues long. The germline V gene has CDR1 MNHEY and CDR2 SMNVEV (reference sequence). Here the CDR3 reads CASTLRGGIYEQYF. Written as DNA, the CDR3 is TGTGCCAGCACTTTAAGGGGCGGCATCTACGAGCAGTACTTC.

This clone was detected only a few times. J is TRBJ2-3 and V is TRBV7-2; weak D call: TRBD2 (5 bases). Germline CDR1 reads SGHTA; CDR2 reads FQGNSA. V lost 0 bases and J lost 9, with 13 bases in between. The CDR3 totals 14 residues. CDR3 sequence reads: CASSLAPDFITQYF. For the CDR3, the DNA is TGTGCCAGCAGCTTAGCGCCGGACTTCATCACGCAGTATTTT.

The V and J genes are TRBV10-3 and TRBJ2-7; TRBD1 might be the D (6 bases). The CDR3 consists of 13 residues. The germline V gene encodes CDR1 ENHRY and CDR2 SYGVKD. V gave up 7 bases and J gave up 5 bases, with 15 bases separating them. CDR3: CAIKSGADNEQYF. The CDR3 DNA follows: TGTGCCATCAAGTCAGGGGCGGATAACGAGCAGTACTTC.

The chain combines TRBV7-3 with TRBJ2-1, with 8 bases lining up with TRBD2. The germline gives CDR1 SGHTA, CDR2 FQGTGA. The CDR3 has 15 residues. With V trimmed by 3 bases and J by 6 bases, 7 bases remained unmatched. CDR3 bases: TGTGCCAGCAGCTTCAGCGGGAGTCCCGTCAATGAGCAGTTCTTC. Residues: CASSFSGSPVNEQFF.

This clone turned up a few times. The V gene is TRBV6-6, the J gene TRBJ2-7; 11 nucleotides agree with TRBD2. This CDR3 has 15 residues. The germline V gene has CDR1 MNHNY and CDR2 SVGAGI (reference sequence). Unmatched junction bases numbered 2, after V lost 0 bases and J lost 4 bases. The DNA for the CDR3 is TGTGCCAGCAGTTACTCGGTAGCGGGAGGGTACGAGCAGTACTTC. Its protein product is CASSYSVAGGYEQYF.

This clone showed up just once. The chain carries TRBV6-5 and TRBJ2-5; D may be TRBD2 (5 bases). V was trimmed by 6 bases and J by 5 bases, leaving 19 bases between them. CDR1 and CDR2 from the germline V gene are MNHEY and SVGAGI. The CDR3 totals 15 residues. The CDR3 protein is CASSRRENGLETQYF. The CDR3 DNA reads as TGTGCCAGCAGCCGCCGGGAAAACGGGCTGGAGACCCAGTACTTC.

The gene calls are TRBV19 and TRBJ2-2; 7 positions agree with TRBD1. J gave up 4 bases and V 4 bases, and 12 bases lay outside the gene matches. The germline V gene encodes CDR1 LNHDA and CDR2 SQIVND (reference sequence). The CDR3 runs 17 residues. The CDR3 sequence: CASSTGQAPAGTGELFF. CDR3 nucleotides: TGTGCCAGTAGTACCGGACAGGCCCCGGCGGGCACCGGGGAGCTGTTTTTT.

The chain carries TRBV11-3 and TRBJ2-1; 8 bases map to TRBD2. Trimming cost V 5 bases and J 10 bases; bases outside gene matches: 13. Germline values: CDR1 SGHNT, CDR2 YENEEA. This CDR3 contains 15 residues. The CDR3 DNA sequence: TGTGCCAGCAGCGATCATCGGGCGGGAGGTGAGGAGCAGTTCTTC. Its translation is CASSDHRAGGEEQFF.

Note on this clone: Germline is not matched at one junction end, which may reflect a read error. The genes are TRBV7-2 and TRBJ1-1; tentatively, D is TRBD1 (6 bases). The CDR3 totals 13 residues. CDR1 SGHTA and CDR2 FQGNSA come from the germline V gene. The CDR3 nucleotides read TGTGCCAGCGGCTTTAGAGGGGGCACTGAAGCTTTCTTT. This sequence encodes CASGFRGGTEAFF.

The chain combines TRBV10-2 with TRBJ1-3; 8 nucleotides match TRBD1. The CDR3 is 17 amino acids. Germline lookup yields CDR1 WSHSY and CDR2 SAAADI. V trimming: 2 bases; J trimming: 0 bases; junction bases outside the gene matches: 6. This CDR3 reads CASSEPRDRISGNTIYF. CDR3 bases: TGCGCCAGCAGTGAGCCGAGGGACAGGATCTCTGGAAACACCATATATTTT.

The chain has TRBV27 and TRBJ1-1; possible D gene TRBD1, 5 bases. CDR3 length: 16 residues. Germline CDR1 and CDR2: MNHEY and SMNVEV (reference sequence). The V end lost 5 bases, the J end lost 1 base, and 17 bases lay between the germline ends. CDR3 sequence reads: CASSPNLREANTEAFF. In DNA, the CDR3 is TGTGCCAGCAGTCCCAACCTCAGGGAGGCGAACACTGAAGCTTTCTTT.

The J gene is TRBJ2-6, the V gene TRBV5-5; TRBD1 is a possible D gene (6 bases). Germline loops: CDR1 SGHKS, CDR2 YYEKEE (reference sequence). V lost 2 bases and J 3 bases, leaving 12 bases between the germline ends. There are 16 residues in the CDR3. The CDR3 loop is CASSFAGDIGANVLTF. The CDR3 DNA reads as TGTGCCAGCAGCTTTGCAGGGGATATTGGGGCCAACGTCCTGACTTTC. Variable domain in full (rest from reference TRBV5-5 and TRBJ2-6): DAGVTQSPTHLIKTRGQQVTLRCSPISGHKSVSWYQQVLGQGPQFIFQYYEKEERGRGNFPDRFSARQFPNYSSELNVNALLLGDSALYLCASSFAGDIGANVLTFGAGSRLTVL.

This rearrangement joins TRBV30 to TRBJ2-5, with 7 bases lining up with TRBD2. The CDR3 totals 14 residues. Germline V gives CDR1 GTSNPN, CDR2 SVGIG (reference sequence). V was clipped by 5 bases and J by 2 bases; unmatched bases: 8. In nucleotides, the CDR3 is TGTGCCTGGTTAAAAGGAGCGGGGCAAGAGACCCAGTACTTC. Translated: CAWLKGAGQETQYF.

This chain links TRBV9 with TRBJ2-7; TRBD2 agrees at 11 bases. The length of the CDR3 is 16 residues. Germline values: CDR1 SGDLS, CDR2 YYNGEE. The trim removed 3 bases at V and 5 bases at J, leaving 10 bases unmatched. The CDR3 coding sequence is TGTGCCAGCAGCGGAACTAGCGGGAGAAGTCCCCACGAGCAGTACTTC. It encodes CASSGTSGRSPHEQYF.

The chain uses TRBV2 and TRBJ2-5, with D possibly matching TRBD1 (6 bases). V was clipped by 6 bases and J by 2 bases, with 19 bases between them. Germline lookup yields CDR1 SNHLY and CDR2 FYNNEI. The CDR3 runs 16 residues. The CDR3 loop is CASRIPRTAIQETQYF. The CDR3 region has the DNA TGTGCCAGCAGGATTCCGAGGACAGCCATACAAGAGACCCAGTACTTC.

The count of this clone is one. V usage is TRBV28 and J usage is TRBJ1-6, with D uncertain. Germline CDR1 reads MDHEN; CDR2 reads SYDVKM. The CDR3 consists of 11 residues. V lost 8 bases, J lost 17 bases, and 16 bases lay in between. CDR3 bases: TGTGCCAGCCGCGGAGGGATGTCCTTCCACTTT. Amino acids: CASRGGMSFHF.

The chain employs TRBV25-1 and TRBJ2-7; 9 bases line up with TRBD1. Unmatched junction bases numbered 5, after V lost 6 bases and J lost 2 bases. The CDR3 extends over 14 amino acids. CDR1 is MGHDK, CDR2 SYGVNS, per germline. The CDR3 nucleotides are TGTGCCAGCAGGTACCGGGACAGGGCCTACGAGCAGTACTTC. Translating gives CASRYRDRAYEQYF.

This clone was counted a single time. The chain recombines TRBV5-1 with TRBJ2-1; 9 nucleotides agree with TRBD2. Trimming at V came to 0 bases and at J to 7 bases, leaving 2 bases not matched to a gene. The CDR3 spans 14 residues. The germline CDR1 and CDR2 sequences are SGHRS and YFSETQ. Here the CDR3 reads CASSLAGLANEQFF. In nucleotides, the CDR3 is TGCGCCAGCAGCTTGGCTGGACTAGCGAATGAGCAGTTCTTC.

The V and J genes are TRBV28 and TRBJ1-2; 9 nucleotides agree with TRBD1. Trimming cost V 3 bases and J 4 bases; bases outside gene matches: 3. Germline V gene sequence: CDR1 MDHEN, CDR2 SYDVKM. This CDR3 has 14 residues. CDR3 amino acids: CASSLGQGSYGYTF. The CDR3 coding sequence is TGTGCCAGCAGTTTGGGACAGGGCAGCTATGGCTACACCTTC.

This rearrangement joins TRBV30 to TRBJ1-1; 9 bases line up with TRBD1. The CDR3 totals 14 residues. The J segment lost 10 bases and the V segment lost 3 bases, leaving 12 bases of the junction unmatched. Per the germline V gene, CDR1 is GTSNPN and CDR2 is SVGIG (reference sequence). The CDR3 region is CAWRGTGPVGRAFF. Here the CDR3 DNA reads TGTGCCTGGAGGGGGACAGGGCCAGTTGGAAGAGCTTTCTTT.

The gene calls are TRBV6-1 and TRBJ1-2; no reliable D call. Germline CDR1 is MNHNS and CDR2 is SASEGT. CDR3 size: 14 residues. The CDR3 protein is CVSQAGSSNYGYTF. CDR3 DNA sequence: TGTGTCTCGCAAGCCGGGAGCTCTAACTATGGCTACACCTTC.